This T cell receptor (beta chain) is from a study of cytomegalovirus exposure and HLA in healthy donors. Primers for the PCR totalled 60 Vbeta and 13 Jbeta. Clones were read by immunoSEQ multiplex PCR, and TCRdb kept only the in-frame ones, dropping some. This sample carries 120,000 to 150,000 clones, around four fifths of them seen once, and the ten largest clones take approximately 2%. This CDR3 spans 15 amino acids. Losses at the gene ends were 2 bases for V and 5 bases for J; bases not matched to a gene: 6. Per the germline V gene, CDR1 is SGHTA and CDR2 is FQGNSA. This rearrangement joins TRBV7-2 to TRBJ1-5; TRBD1 aligns across 7 bases. The TCR comes from a man aged 30 to 39 in good health and CMV-seronegative. Sequencing was performed on PBMCs. CDR3 region: CASSLSRGLYQPQHF. The CDR3 bases are TGTGCCAGCAGCTTAAGCAGGGGGTTGTATCAGCCCCAGCATTTT. The full variable domain, with the rest looked up from reference TRBV7-2 and TRBJ1-5, is GAGVSQSPSNKVTEKGKDVELRCDPISGHTALYWYRQSLGQGLEFLIYFQGNSAPDKSGLPSDRFSAERTGGSVSTLTIQRTQQEDSAVYLCASSLSRGLYQPQHFGDGTRLSIL.